A selection of T cell receptor beta chains follows, all from one sample in a study of early T cells in non-severe SARS-CoV-2 infection. Each CDR3 protein is one row after TCRdb ran MiXCR on the 5' RACE reads. The data hold around 50,000 distinct CDR3 sequences, with around 4% observed a single time. The specimen was whole blood. Every receptor here comes from an adult who was a healthcare worker with PCR-confirmed SARS-CoV-2 infection or an uninfected control (not recorded which). CDR3s include the opening cysteine and the closing phenylalanine or tryptophan. D genes are given only for firm matches. Part of the rows lack a size; the others show once, few, many or a class for expanded clones.

cdr3_nt: TGTGCCAGCAGCCAAGGGACAGGGTATTATGGCTACACCTTC
cdr3_aa: CASSQGTGYYGYTF
clone_size: medium-sized
d_call: TRBD1
v_call: TRBV3-1
j_call: TRBJ1-2

cdr3_nt: TGTGCCAGCAGTTTCCAGGGGTCCTCCTACAATGAGCAGTTCTTC
cdr3_aa: CASSFQGSSYNEQFF
clone_size: many
d_call: NA
v_call: TRBV28
j_call: TRBJ2-1

cdr3_nt: TGTGCCAGCAGCCAAGACAGGGACACTGAAGCTTTCTTT
cdr3_aa: CASSQDRDTEAFF
clone_size: many
d_call: NA
v_call: TRBV3-1
j_call: TRBJ1-1

cdr3_nt: TGCAGTGCTAGATATGAAAGCACCGGGGAGCTGTTTTTT
cdr3_aa: CSARYESTGELFF
clone_size: few
d_call: NA
v_call: TRBV20-1
j_call: TRBJ2-2

cdr3_nt: TGTGCCAGCACCAACCTCGCGGGCCGCTCCTACAATGAGCAGTTCTTC
cdr3_aa: CASTNLAGRSYNEQFF
clone_size: many
d_call: NA
v_call: TRBV7-6
j_call: TRBJ2-1

cdr3_nt: TGTGCCAGCACCCCGCCAACTAGCGGGTACTACGAGCAGTACTTC
cdr3_aa: CASTPPTSGYYEQYF
clone_size: many
d_call: TRBD2
v_call: TRBV6-1
j_call: TRBJ2-7

cdr3_nt: TGTGCCAGCAGCTTAGATGGTAGCACAGATACGCAGTATTTT
cdr3_aa: CASSLDGSTDTQYF
clone_size: NA
d_call: NA
v_call: TRBV13
j_call: TRBJ2-3

cdr3_nt: TGCGCCAGCAGTGGATCAGGGAGTGTGAACACTGAAGCTTTCTTT
cdr3_aa: CASSGSGSVNTEAFF
clone_size: many
d_call: NA
v_call: TRBV10-2
j_call: TRBJ1-1

cdr3_nt: TGCAGTGCTAGCCCCAACCTGAACACTGAAGCTTTCTTT
cdr3_aa: CSASPNLNTEAFF
clone_size: many
d_call: NA
v_call: TRBV20-1
j_call: TRBJ1-1

cdr3_nt: TGCAGTGCTAGTTTCAGGGGACAGACCCAGTACTTC
cdr3_aa: CSASFRGQTQYF
clone_size: NA
d_call: NA
v_call: TRBV20-1
j_call: TRBJ2-5

cdr3_nt: TGTGCCAGCAGCCTGACGGGTCCGACTAGCGGGACGAACACCGGGGAGCTGTTTTTT
cdr3_aa: CASSLTGPTSGTNTGELFF
clone_size: many
d_call: TRBD2
v_call: TRBV7-9
j_call: TRBJ2-2

cdr3_nt: TGTGCCAGCAGCCCGCCGGAGGACACCATATATTTT
cdr3_aa: CASSPPEDTIYF
clone_size: many
d_call: NA
v_call: TRBV7-9
j_call: TRBJ1-3